The source of this T cell receptor (beta chain) is a study of breast tumors, draining lymph nodes, adjacent tissues (dated by TCRdb to 2015 to 2016). Study-level background: In breast cancer patients, the study compared the TCR beta repertoires of tumor, adjacent nontumor tissue and axillary lymph nodes. The study was designed to assess the relationships and possible T-cell exchange between tumor, surrounding tissue and draining lymph node repertoires in human breast cancer. Points the paper makes about the study in general: T-cell repertoire diversity in tumors was found to be lower than in lymph nodes but higher than in nontumor tissue, and preferential V and J gene usage was observed. The data were considered consistent with most tumor T cells being derived from the lymph node and subsequently expanding within tumor tissue. The conclusion that tumor T cells originate in lymph nodes was presented as consistent with a hypothesis rather than as directly demonstrated. Tumor and nontumor tissue repertoires were found to be significantly more similar in luminal-like than in basal-like breast cancer.

CDR1 MNHEY and CDR2 SVGAGI are derived from the germline V gene. After removal of 2 bases from V and 0 bases from J, the junction retains 3 bases not matched to a gene. The CDR3 has 16 amino acids, counting the end cysteine and phenylalanine. CDR3 DNA only is kept here, 48 bases in frame from base 1. The lymph node samples were taken from the axillary draining lymph nodes of breast cancer patients. This clonotype was found many times. The antigen it recognizes is unknown. No much larger clone exists at a distance of one base, and base qualities are not known. Sequencing was carried out with an Illumina HiSeq 2000. Multiplex PCR amplification was used to generate the TCR beta chain libraries. High-throughput sequencing was used to analyze the amplified TCR beta chain products. TCRdb handled the public reads itself, with Q25 trimming in fastp and clone calling in MiXCR, and kept productive beta chains. Each CDR3 protein gets just one entry, which takes the most common genes and DNA from the rows behind it. The sample has about 230,000 distinct CDR3 sequences on record, 32% of them singletons. Clones ranked in the top ten supply about 1.4% of the sample.

The V and J genes are TRBV6-5 and TRBJ2-2; TRBD1 aligns with 7 central bases. This receptor was taken from a female donor with breast cancer. Some clones in this sample may be carry-over from other donors' samples. Source material: axillary lymph node tissue. The CDR3 reads CASSYGQGANTGELFF. Read as DNA, the sequence is TGTGCCAGCAGTTACGGGCAGGGGGCGAACACCGGGGAGCTGTTTTTT.